This note documents a single T cell receptor (beta chain) sequence. Its target is unknown. The data were taken from a study of siplizumab effects on memory and regulatory T cells. For less than seven days at 37°C, the mixed lymphocyte reaction cells were kept in coculture. Generated by immunoSEQ multiplex PCR, the TCRdb table keeps only in-frame clones and is missing some. The sample holds approximately 20,000 clones, around 42% seen once. Study results and caveats: In siplizumab cultures, the suppressive function of proliferating Tregs remained unconfirmed. Naive versus memory phenotype went unassigned for roughly 80-96% of proliferating CD4+ or CD8+ clones. Naive T cells looked more diverse than memory cells, and they looked like major contributors to the alloresponse.

The V end lost 6 bases, the J end lost 5 bases, and 10 bases lay between the germline ends. The V gene's germline CDR1 is SGHTA and CDR2 FQGNSA. The CDR3 is 13 amino acids. The chain joins TRBV7-2 to TRBJ2-2; no clear D gene. This TCR was recovered from a human donor in good health; the cells came from an allogeneic mixed lymphocyte reaction. The sequenced material came from CFSE-low (dividing) CD4+ T cells sorted from an allogeneic mixed lymphocyte reaction. CDR3 protein: CASRLGSTGELFF. The DNA for the CDR3 is TGTGCCAGCAGGCTGGGATCAACCGGGGAGCTGTTTTTT.